One sample yielded the 8 T cell receptor beta chains listed below, sequenced in a study of T-cell memory formation after mild COVID-19. One entry per CDR3 protein results from TCRdb running MiXCR on the 5' RACE reads. This table has approximately 570,000 distinct CDR3 sequences, roughly 18% appearing once. Sequencing used PBMCs or a T cell subset sorted from them (not recorded which). These receptors were collected from an adult woman who had mild COVID-19 (a few samples of this study predate the infection). Cell type and time point are not known.

Only a few counts were recorded for this clonotype. This chain joins TRBV4-2 and TRBJ2-7; maybe TRBD1 (5 bases). This CDR3 spans 16 amino acids. V lost 1 base, J lost 0 bases, and 13 bases lay in between. Germline V gives CDR1 LGHNA, CDR2 YNFKEQ. The CDR3 loop reads CASSQGFTGGSYEQYF. DNA of the CDR3: TGTGCCAGCAGCCAAGGGTTTACAGGTGGCTCCTACGAGCAGTACTTC.

The V call is TRBV5-1, the J call TRBJ2-1; 10 bases line up with TRBD1. The CDR3 totals 15 residues. After removal of 1 base from V and 6 bases from J, the junction contained 4 bases not matched to a gene. Germline V gene sequence: CDR1 SGHRS, CDR2 YFSETQ. The CDR3 protein is CASSLFGDRGNEQFF. CDR3 coding DNA: TGCGCCAGCAGCTTGTTTGGGGACAGGGGCAATGAGCAGTTCTTC.

The rearrangement joins TRBV6-5 to TRBJ1-1; D remains unclear. CDR3 length: 14 amino acids. The germline V gene has CDR1 MNHEY and CDR2 SVGAGI. The V and J ends lost 5 bases and 5 bases respectively, with 15 bases between them. The CDR3 is CASSMGRVGTEAFF. DNA for the CDR3: TGTGCCAGCAGTATGGGCCGGGTCGGAACTGAAGCTTTCTTT.

This clonotype has only a few counts. The gene calls are TRBV7-9 and TRBJ1-2, with D possibly being TRBD1 (6 bases). Germline values: CDR1 SEHNR, CDR2 FQNEAQ (reference sequence). The V and J ends lost 8 bases and 4 bases respectively, with 17 bases between them. CDR3 size: 14 residues. As DNA, the CDR3 is TGTGCCAGCGCCGAAGGGGGGCCCGGCTATGGCTACACCTTC. This translates into CASAEGGPGYGYTF. Together with reference TRBV7-9 and TRBJ1-2, the CDR3 gives the full variable domain: DTGVSQNPRHKITKRGQNVTFRCDPISEHNRLYWYRQTLGQGPEFLTYFQNEAQLEKSRLLSDRFSAERPKGSFSTLEIQRTEQGDSAMYLCASAEGGPGYGYTFGSGTRLTVV.

The table lists this clonotype with a few counts. The V and J genes are TRBV27 and TRBJ1-1; D is ambiguous. The germline V and J ends were trimmed by 5 bases and 4 bases, with 14 bases remaining between them. This CDR3 comprises 14 residues. Germline V gene sequence: CDR1 MNHEY, CDR2 SMNVEV (reference sequence). This CDR3 is CASSPISVSTEAFF. The CDR3 coding sequence is TGTGCCAGCAGTCCTATTTCAGTAAGCACTGAAGCTTTCTTT.

The chain is built from TRBV20-1 and TRBJ2-7; D is unresolved. CDR3 length: 17 amino acids. CDR1 DFQATT and CDR2 SNEGSKA come from the germline V gene (reference sequence). V was clipped by 1 base and J by 0 bases, with 19 bases between them. The CDR3 here is CSARAPSPVTSSYEQYF. Written as DNA, the CDR3 is TGCAGTGCTAGAGCCCCCTCCCCGGTAACGTCCTCCTACGAGCAGTACTTC.

The rearrangement links TRBV4-1 to TRBJ2-3; tentatively, D is TRBD1 (6 bases). V was shortened by 5 bases and J by 5 bases, with 14 bases between the two germline ends. The CDR3 is 14 amino acids. Germline assignment: CDR1 MGHRA and CDR2 YSYEKL. Written as DNA, the CDR3 is TGCGCCAGCAGCACAGGGTCAGTTTTAGATACGCAGTATTTT. Residues: CASSTGSVLDTQYF.

The chain couples TRBV6-5 to TRBJ1-2; the match to TRBD1 covers 8 bases. Germline V gene data show CDR1 as MNHEY and CDR2 as SVGAGI. Trimming cost V 6 bases and J 4 bases; bases outside gene matches: 4. CDR3 length equals 13 residues. In DNA, the CDR3 is TGTGCCAGCAGACGGGACAGGTTCTATGGCTACACCTTC. Translating gives CASRRDRFYGYTF.